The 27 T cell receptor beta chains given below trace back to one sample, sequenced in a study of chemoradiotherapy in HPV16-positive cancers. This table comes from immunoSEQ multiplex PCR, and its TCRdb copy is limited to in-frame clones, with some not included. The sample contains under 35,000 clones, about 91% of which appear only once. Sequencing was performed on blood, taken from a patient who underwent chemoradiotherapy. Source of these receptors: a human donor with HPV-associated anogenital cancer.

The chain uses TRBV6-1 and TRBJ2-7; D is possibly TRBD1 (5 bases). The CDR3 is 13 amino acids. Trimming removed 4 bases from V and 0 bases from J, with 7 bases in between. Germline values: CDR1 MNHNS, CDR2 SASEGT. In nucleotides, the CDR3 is TGTGCCAGCAGTGCAGGGAACTCCTACGAGCAGTACTTC. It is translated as CASSAGNSYEQYF.

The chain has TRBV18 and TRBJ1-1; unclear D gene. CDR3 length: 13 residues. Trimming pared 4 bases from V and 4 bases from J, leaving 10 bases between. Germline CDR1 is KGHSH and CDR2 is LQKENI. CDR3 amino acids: CASSQGRRTEAFF. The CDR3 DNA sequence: TGTGCCAGCTCACAAGGACGGCGCACTGAAGCTTTCTTT.

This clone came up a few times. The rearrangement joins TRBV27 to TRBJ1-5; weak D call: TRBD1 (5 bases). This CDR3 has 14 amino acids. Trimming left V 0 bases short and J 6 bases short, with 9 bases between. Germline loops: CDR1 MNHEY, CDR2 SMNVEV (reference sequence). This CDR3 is CASSLSGEGQPQHF. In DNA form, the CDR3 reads TGTGCCAGCAGTTTATCAGGGGAGGGTCAGCCCCAGCATTTT.

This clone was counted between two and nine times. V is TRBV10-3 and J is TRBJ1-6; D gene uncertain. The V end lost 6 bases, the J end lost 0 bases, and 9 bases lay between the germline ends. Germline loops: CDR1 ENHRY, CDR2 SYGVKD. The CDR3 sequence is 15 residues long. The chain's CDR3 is CAISSLSSYNSPLHF. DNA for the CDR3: TGTGCCATCAGCTCCCTAAGCTCCTATAATTCACCCCTCCACTTT.

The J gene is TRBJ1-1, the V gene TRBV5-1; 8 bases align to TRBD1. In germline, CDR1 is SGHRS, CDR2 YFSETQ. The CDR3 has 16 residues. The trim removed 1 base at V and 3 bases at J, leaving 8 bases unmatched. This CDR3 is CASSLIPGTGYTEAFF. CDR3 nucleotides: TGCGCCAGCAGCTTGATCCCCGGGACAGGTTACACTGAAGCTTTCTTT.

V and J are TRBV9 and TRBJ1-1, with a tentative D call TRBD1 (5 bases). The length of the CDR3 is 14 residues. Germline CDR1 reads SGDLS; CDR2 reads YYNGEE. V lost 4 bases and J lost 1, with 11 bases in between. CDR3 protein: CASSKGSANTEAFF. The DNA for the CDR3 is TGTGCCAGCAGCAAGGGGAGCGCGAACACTGAAGCTTTCTTT.

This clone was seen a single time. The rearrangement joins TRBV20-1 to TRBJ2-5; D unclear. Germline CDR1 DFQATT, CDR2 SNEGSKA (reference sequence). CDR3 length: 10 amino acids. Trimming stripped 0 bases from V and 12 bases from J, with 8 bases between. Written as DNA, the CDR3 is TGCAGTGCTAGAGAGACAATCGAGTACTTC. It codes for CSARETIEYF.

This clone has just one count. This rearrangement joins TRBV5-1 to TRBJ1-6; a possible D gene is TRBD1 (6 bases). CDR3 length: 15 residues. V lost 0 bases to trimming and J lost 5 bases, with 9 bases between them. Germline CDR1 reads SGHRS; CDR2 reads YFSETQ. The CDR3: CASSLVGGNNSPLHF. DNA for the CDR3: TGCGCCAGCAGCTTGGTAGGGGGTAATAATTCACCCCTCCACTTT.

The CDR3 DNA sequence: TGTGCCAGCAGCTTAGAGGGGGGACTAGTATCCTACGAGCAGTACTTC. It encodes CASSLEGGLVSYEQYF. This chain connects TRBV7-9 to TRBJ2-7; 8 bases map to TRBD2. V was pared by 1 base and J by 1 base, with 6 bases of the junction left unmatched. The CDR3 loop spans 16 amino acids. Germline V gene sequence: CDR1 SEHNR, CDR2 FQNEAQ (reference sequence).

The CDR3 sequence: CASSPGTSGNEQFF. The CDR3 DNA is TGTGCCAGCAGCCCTGGGACTAGCGGGAATGAGCAGTTCTTC. The genes are TRBV5-4 and TRBJ2-1; 12 nucleotides match TRBD2. The CDR3 length is 14 residues. Germline V gives CDR1 SGHNT, CDR2 YYREEE (reference sequence). The trim removed 4 bases at V and 7 bases at J, leaving 3 bases unmatched.

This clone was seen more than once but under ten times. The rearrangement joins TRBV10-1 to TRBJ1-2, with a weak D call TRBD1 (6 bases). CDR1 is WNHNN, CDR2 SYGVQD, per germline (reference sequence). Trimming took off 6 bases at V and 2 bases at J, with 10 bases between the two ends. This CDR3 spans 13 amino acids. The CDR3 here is CASSPGTNYGYTF. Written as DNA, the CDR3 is TGCGCCAGCAGCCCAGGGACAAACTATGGCTACACCTTC.

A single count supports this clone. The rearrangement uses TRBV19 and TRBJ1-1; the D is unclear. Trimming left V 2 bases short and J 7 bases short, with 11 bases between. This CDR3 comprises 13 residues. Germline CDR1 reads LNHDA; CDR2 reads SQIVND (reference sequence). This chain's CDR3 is CASSIRPGIEAFF. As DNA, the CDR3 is TGTGCCAGTAGTATACGTCCGGGGATTGAAGCTTTCTTT. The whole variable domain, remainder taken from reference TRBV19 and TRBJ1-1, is DGGITQSPKYLFRKEGQNVTLSCEQNLNHDAMYWYRQDPGQGLRLIYYSQIVNDFQKGDIAEGYSVSREKKESFPLTVTSAQKNPTAFYLCASSIRPGIEAFFGQGTRLTVV.

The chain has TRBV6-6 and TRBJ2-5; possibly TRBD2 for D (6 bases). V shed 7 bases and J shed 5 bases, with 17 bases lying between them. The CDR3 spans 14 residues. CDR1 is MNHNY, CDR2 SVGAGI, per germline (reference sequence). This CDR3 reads CASIWGGAQETQYF. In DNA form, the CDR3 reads TGTGCCAGCATTTGGGGCGGGGCGCAGGAGACCCAGTACTTC.

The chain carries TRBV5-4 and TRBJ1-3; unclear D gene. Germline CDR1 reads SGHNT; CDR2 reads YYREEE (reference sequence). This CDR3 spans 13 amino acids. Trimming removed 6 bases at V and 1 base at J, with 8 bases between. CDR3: CASTDISGNTIYF. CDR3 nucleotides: TGTGCCAGCACCGACATTTCTGGAAACACCATATATTTT.

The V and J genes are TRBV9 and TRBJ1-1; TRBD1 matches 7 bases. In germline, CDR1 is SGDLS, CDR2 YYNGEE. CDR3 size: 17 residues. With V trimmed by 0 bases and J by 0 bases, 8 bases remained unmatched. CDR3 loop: CASSVVTTGAVNTEAFF. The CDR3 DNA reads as TGTGCCAGCAGCGTAGTTACTACAGGGGCGGTGAACACTGAAGCTTTCTTT.

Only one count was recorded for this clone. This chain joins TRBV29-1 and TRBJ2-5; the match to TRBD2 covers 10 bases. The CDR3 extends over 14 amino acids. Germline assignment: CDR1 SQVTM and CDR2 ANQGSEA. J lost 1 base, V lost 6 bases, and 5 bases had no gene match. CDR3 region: CSVRASGSQETQYF. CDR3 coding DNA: TGCAGCGTACGGGCTAGCGGGAGCCAAGAGACCCAGTACTTC.

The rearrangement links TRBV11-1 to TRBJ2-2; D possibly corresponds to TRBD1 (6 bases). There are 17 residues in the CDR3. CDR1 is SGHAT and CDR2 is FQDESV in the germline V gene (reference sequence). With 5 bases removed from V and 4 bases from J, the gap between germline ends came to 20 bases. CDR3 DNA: TGTGCCAGCAGCCCCATACTGAGGGGGTCGGTCACCGGGGAGCTGTTTTTT. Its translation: CASSPILRGSVTGELFF. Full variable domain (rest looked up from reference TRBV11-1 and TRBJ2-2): EAEVAQSPRYKITEKSQAVAFWCDPISGHATLYWYRQILGQGPELLVQFQDESVVDDSQLPKDRFSAERLKGVDSTLKIQPAELGDSAMYLCASSPILRGSVTGELFFGEGSRLTVL.

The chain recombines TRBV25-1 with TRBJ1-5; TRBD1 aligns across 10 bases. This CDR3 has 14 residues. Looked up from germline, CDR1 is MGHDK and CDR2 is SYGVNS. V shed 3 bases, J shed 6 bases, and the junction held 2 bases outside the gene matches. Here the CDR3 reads CASSETGGSQPQHF. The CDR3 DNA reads TGTGCCAGCAGTGAGACAGGGGGCTCTCAGCCCCAGCATTTT.

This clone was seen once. Here the CDR3 DNA reads TGTGCCAGCAGTGAACGACAGGGTGGCTCTGAAGCTTTCTTT. This encodes CASSERQGGSEAFF. The rearrangement links TRBV6-1 to TRBJ1-1; 7 nucleotides align to TRBD1. The germline V gene encodes CDR1 MNHNS and CDR2 SASEGT. This CDR3 contains 14 residues. The ends lost 2 bases at V and 6 bases at J; junction bases unmatched: 6.

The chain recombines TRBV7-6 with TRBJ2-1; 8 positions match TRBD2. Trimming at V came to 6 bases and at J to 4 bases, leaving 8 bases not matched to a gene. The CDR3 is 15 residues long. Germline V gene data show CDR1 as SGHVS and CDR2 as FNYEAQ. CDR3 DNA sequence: TGTGCCAGCAGTGTAGCGGGGCAAGCATACAATGAGCAGTTCTTC. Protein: CASSVAGQAYNEQFF.

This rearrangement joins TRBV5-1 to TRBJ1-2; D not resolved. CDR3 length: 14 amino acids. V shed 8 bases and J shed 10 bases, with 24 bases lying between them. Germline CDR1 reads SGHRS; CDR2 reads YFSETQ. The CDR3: CASQTRAGIGVYTF. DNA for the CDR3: TGCGCCAGTCAAACCCGCGCGGGGATTGGAGTCTACACCTTC.

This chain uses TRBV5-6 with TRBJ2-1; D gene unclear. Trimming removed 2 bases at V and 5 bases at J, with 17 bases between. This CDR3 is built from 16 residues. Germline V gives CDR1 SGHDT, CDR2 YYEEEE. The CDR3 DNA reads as TGTGCCAGCAGCTTAAGGAATCCCTTTATAGACAATGAGCAGTTCTTC. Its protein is CASSLRNPFIDNEQFF.

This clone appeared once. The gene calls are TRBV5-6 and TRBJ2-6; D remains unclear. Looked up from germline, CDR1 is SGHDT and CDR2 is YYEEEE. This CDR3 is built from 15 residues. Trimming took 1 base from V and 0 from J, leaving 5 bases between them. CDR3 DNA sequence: TGTGCCAGCAGCTTGTATGACTCTGGGGCCAACGTCCTGACTTTC. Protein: CASSLYDSGANVLTF.

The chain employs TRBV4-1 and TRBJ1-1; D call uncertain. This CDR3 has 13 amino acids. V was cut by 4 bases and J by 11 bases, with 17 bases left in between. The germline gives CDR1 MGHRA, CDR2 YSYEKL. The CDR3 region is CASSPDPERAAFF. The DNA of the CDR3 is TGCGCCAGCAGCCCCGATCCGGAAAGGGCCGCTTTCTTT.

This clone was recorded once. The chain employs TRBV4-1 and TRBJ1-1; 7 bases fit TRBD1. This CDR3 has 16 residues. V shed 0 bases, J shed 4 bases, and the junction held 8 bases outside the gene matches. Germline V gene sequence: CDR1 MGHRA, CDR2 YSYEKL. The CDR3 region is CASSQDSHRGSTEAFF. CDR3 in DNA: TGCGCCAGCAGCCAAGATAGTCACAGGGGCTCCACTGAAGCTTTCTTT.

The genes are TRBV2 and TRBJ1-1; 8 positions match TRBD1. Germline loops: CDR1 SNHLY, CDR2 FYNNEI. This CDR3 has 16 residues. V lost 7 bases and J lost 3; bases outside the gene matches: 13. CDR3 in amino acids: CASTPQGAFMDTEAFF. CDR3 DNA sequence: TGTGCCAGCACGCCCCAGGGGGCTTTTATGGACACTGAAGCTTTCTTT.

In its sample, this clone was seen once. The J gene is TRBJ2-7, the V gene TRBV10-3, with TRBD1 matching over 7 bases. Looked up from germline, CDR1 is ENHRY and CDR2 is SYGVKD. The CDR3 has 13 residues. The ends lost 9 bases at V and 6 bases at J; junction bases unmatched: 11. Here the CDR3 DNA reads TGTGCCATGAACCGGGACAGAGATTTCGAGCAGTACTTC. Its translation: CAMNRDRDFEQYF.